This T cell receptor beta chain was identified in a study of metastatic and nonmetastatic thyroid tumors. Overall study context: Patients with malignant and benign thyroid disease provided blood and tumor or nodule tissue, whose repertoires were compared.

Regarding this clone: What it binds is not known.

Overall study findings and caveats: As reported, TCR beta diversity in blood and tumor was significantly higher in malignant thyroid tumors than in benign nodules.

All patients were treatment-naive before thyroid surgery. V was pared by 6 bases and J by 3 bases, with 15 bases between. The CDR3 is 15 residues long. The germline gives CDR1 MRHNA, CDR2 SNTAGT. TCRdb re-clonotyped the PCR reads through MiXCR. Of 22,000 or so clones in the sample, roughly 23% were seen once. This chain joins TRBV6-4 and TRBJ2-1, with D possibly being TRBD2 (7 bases). Sequences were obtained from tumor tissue. This receptor was obtained from a female donor with papillary thyroid cancer or a benign thyroid nodule (not recorded which). Some clones in this sample may be carry-over from other donors' samples. The CDR3 DNA reads TGTGCCAGCAGCCCTGGGGGGGCTGGCTACAATGAGCAGTTCTTC. This encodes CASSPGGAGYNEQFF.